This TCR beta chain was obtained from a study of technical replicates of blood from a handful of donors. Data came from immunoSEQ multiplex PCR; TCRdb stores just in-frame clones and leaves some out. Of 90,000 or so clones in the sample, about 95% are singletons; the top ten hold approximately 0.35%. There are 13 residues in the CDR3. The V gene lost 4 bases and the J gene lost 3 bases, with 10 bases spanning the gap. CDR1 is SQVTM, CDR2 ANQGSEA, per germline. This TCR was sampled from a human donor in good health. This chain joins TRBV29-1 and TRBJ2-1, with TRBD2 as a possible D gene (6 bases). Material for sequencing was T cells isolated from PBMCs. The CDR3 is CSVVGGNYNEQFF. CDR3 in DNA: TGCAGCGTTGTCGGCGGGAACTACAATGAGCAGTTCTTC.